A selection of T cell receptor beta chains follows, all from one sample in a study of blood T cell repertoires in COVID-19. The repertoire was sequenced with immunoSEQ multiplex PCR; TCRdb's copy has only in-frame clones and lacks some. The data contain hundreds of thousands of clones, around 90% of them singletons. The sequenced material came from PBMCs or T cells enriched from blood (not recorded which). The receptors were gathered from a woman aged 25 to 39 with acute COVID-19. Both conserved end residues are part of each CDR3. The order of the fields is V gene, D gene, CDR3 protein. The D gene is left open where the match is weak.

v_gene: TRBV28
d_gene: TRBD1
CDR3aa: CASSFSGQGITEAFF

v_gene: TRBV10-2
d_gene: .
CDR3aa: CASSTGYEQYF

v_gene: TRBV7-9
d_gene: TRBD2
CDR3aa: CASRKIGTSGRETQYF

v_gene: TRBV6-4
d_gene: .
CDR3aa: CASSRGQDNSPLHF

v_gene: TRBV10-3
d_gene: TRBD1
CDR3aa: CAITQGGWNYGYTF

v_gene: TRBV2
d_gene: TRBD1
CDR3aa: CASSRIGTGGGGTNEKLFF

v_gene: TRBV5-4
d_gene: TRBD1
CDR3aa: CASSSQGAGGYTF

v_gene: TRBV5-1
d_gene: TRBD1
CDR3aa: CASSLGQGAGNQPQHF

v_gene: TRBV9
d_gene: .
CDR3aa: CASSVSGHYSGANVLTF

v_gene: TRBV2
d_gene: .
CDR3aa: CASFIAIGNTIYF

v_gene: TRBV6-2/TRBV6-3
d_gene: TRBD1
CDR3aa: CASSYPRTGAMNTEAFF

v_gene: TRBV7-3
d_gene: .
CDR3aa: CASSLTGDSQETQYF

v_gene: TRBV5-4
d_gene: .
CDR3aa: CASSFYRDADTQYF

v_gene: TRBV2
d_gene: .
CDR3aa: CASRLTGNQPQHF

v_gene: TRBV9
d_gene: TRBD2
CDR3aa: CASSPRSDILAGGSRGTDTQYF

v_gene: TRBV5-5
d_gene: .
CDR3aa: CASSLAGANYGYTF

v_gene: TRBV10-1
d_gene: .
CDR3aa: CASSTGGLEQFF

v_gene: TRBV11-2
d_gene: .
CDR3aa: CASSLVAGVVYNEQFF

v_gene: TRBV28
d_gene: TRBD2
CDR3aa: CASSLITSGDYNEQFF

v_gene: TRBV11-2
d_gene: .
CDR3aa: CASSVSQGPNYGYTF

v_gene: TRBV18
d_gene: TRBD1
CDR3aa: CASSPAGGNQPQHF

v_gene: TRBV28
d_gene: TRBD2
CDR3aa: CASSLAGESGRGGELFF

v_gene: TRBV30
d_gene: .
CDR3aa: CAWSTGHEQYF

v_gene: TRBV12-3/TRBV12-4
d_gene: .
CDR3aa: CASSLLLSQPQHF

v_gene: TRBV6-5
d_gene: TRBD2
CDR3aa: CASQGLAGGPGELFF

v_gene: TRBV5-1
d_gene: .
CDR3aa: CASSLGDFTDTQYF

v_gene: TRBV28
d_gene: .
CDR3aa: CASSSQAPNIQYF

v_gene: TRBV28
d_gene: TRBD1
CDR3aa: CASSLQTGGVQPQHF

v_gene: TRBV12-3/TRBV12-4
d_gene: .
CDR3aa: CASSAGPNTEAFF

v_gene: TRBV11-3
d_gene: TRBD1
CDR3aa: CASSSGQGAGETQYF

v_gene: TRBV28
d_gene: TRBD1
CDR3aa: CASTPGTGLTDTQYF

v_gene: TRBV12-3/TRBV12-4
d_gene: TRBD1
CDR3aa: CASSVSGTDGYTF

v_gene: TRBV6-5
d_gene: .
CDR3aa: CASSYPFPDTQYF

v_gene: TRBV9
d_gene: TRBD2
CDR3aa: CASSAPGLGSTGELFF

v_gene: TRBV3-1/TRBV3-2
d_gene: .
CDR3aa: CASSQGEGTGELFF

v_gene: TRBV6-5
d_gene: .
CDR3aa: CASSNRSTIYF

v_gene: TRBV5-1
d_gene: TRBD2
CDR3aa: CASAGGRNTGELFF

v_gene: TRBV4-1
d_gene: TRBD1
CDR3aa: CASSHPGQVPYEQYF

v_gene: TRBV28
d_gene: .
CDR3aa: CASSLWSGGEAFF

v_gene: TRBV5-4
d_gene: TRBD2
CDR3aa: CASSFSSGGVGREQFF

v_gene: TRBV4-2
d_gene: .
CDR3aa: CASSQDLGRASNQPQHF

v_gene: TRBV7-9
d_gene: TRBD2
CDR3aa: CASSILGLAQETQYF

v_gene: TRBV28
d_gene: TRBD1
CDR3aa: CASSSPPGQGNIQYF

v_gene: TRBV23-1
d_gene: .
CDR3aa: CASSLKENIVIGNQPQHF

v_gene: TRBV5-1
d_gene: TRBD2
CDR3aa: CASSPGTSLPRSYNEQFF

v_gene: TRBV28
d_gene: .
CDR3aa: CASRLSDSGYTF

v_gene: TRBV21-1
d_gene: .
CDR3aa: CASSKEGWGALHF

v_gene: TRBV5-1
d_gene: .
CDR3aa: CASSTPKTNVDTQYF

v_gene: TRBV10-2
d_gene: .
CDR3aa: CASSESGGYTEAFF

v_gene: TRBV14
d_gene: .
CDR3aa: CASSQDSSGLAPYNEQFF

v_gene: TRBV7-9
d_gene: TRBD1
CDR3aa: CASSGPGQEWKKLFF

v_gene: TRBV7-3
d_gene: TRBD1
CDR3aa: CASSLLGQPTDTQYF

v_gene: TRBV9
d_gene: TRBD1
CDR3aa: CASSSPGTGESPLHF

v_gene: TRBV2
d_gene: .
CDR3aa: CASSSGAYEQYF

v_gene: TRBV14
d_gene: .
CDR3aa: CASSQDSAGTSTDTQYF